Each of the 20 T cell receptor beta chains below was sequenced from the same sample in a study of spatial heterogeneity in lung cancer. Time point indicated: blood at routine non-recurrence follow-up after resection. Unsorted whole RNA of tumor, nontumor lung or frozen PBMC was sequenced. Via MiXCR, TCRdb re-called the 5' RACE reads, giving one row per CDR3 protein. The sample has about 52,000 distinct CDR3 sequences, 7.4% seen once. The material sequenced was PBMCs, taken at follow-up. These receptors were taken from a female donor with early-stage non-small cell lung cancer.

This clonotype was seen ten or more times. The chain couples TRBV2 to TRBJ1-1; unclear D gene. Trimming shortened V by 6 bases and J by 1 base, and 3 bases separated the two germline ends. The CDR3 runs 11 residues. CDR1 SNHLY and CDR2 FYNNEI come from the germline V gene. The CDR3 here is CASRGNTEAFF. Here the CDR3 DNA reads TGTGCCAGCAGAGGGAACACTGAAGCTTTCTTT.

There are a few counts of this clonotype. The V gene is TRBV5-1, the J gene TRBJ2-3, with 10 bases lining up with TRBD2. CDR3 length: 16 residues. Germline V gene sequence: CDR1 SGHRS, CDR2 YFSETQ. V gave up 1 base and J gave up 3 bases; unmatched junction bases: 5. CDR3 bases: TGCGCCAGCAGCTTGAACGGACTAGCGGCAACAGATACGCAGTATTTT. The encoded protein is CASSLNGLAATDTQYF.

This clonotype was seen more than once but under ten times. The rearrangement uses TRBV3-1 and TRBJ1-1; D may be TRBD1 (5 bases). Germline CDR1 LGHDT, CDR2 YNNKEL (reference sequence). V lost 0 bases and J lost 1, with 9 bases in between. CDR3 size: 15 residues. CDR3 sequence (DNA): TGTGCCAGCAGCCAAGAGGGACGGACGAACACTGAAGCTTTCTTT. Its protein is CASSQEGRTNTEAFF.

This clonotype came up a few times. The chain has TRBV5-1 and TRBJ2-7, with D perhaps matching TRBD1 or TRBD2 (5 bases each). The V end lost 4 bases, the J end lost 10 bases, and 12 bases lay between the germline ends. The CDR3 is 11 amino acids. Germline CDR1 SGHRS, CDR2 YFSETQ. The CDR3 reads CASSTGPVQYF. DNA of the CDR3: TGCGCCAGCAGCACGGGACCTGTCCAGTACTTC.

This clonotype occurred many times. The chain carries TRBV2 and TRBJ2-6; TRBD2 might be the D (5 bases). The CDR3 loop spans 18 amino acids. Germline V gene lookup returns CDR1 SNHLY and CDR2 FYNNEI. Trimming stripped 3 bases from V and 1 base from J, with 16 bases between. The CDR3 here is CASSDFGQGGSGANVLTF. The CDR3 coding sequence is TGTGCCAGCAGTGATTTTGGCCAAGGAGGTTCTGGGGCCAACGTCCTGACTTTC.

This clonotype has at least ten counts. The V gene is TRBV27, the J gene TRBJ2-6; D is unclear. Germline V CDR1 and CDR2: MNHEY, SMNVEV (reference sequence). V dropped 8 bases and J dropped 0 bases, with 11 bases sitting between them. CDR3 length: 15 residues. The CDR3 DNA reads TGTGCCAGCCGGTTCATTCTCTCTGGGGCCAACGTCCTGACTTTC. Encoded protein: CASRFILSGANVLTF.

There are many counts of this clonotype. This chain connects TRBV6-6 to TRBJ1-4; TRBD1 might be the D (5 bases). Germline CDR1 is MNHNY and CDR2 is SVGAGI (reference sequence). The CDR3 has 16 residues. V was trimmed by 2 bases and J by 7 bases, leaving 17 bases between them. The CDR3 DNA reads as TGTGCCAGCAGTTACAGTCACGGGGACCCGGCTGAAAAACTGTTTTTT. Translation: CASSYSHGDPAEKLFF.

This clonotype has at least ten counts. The V call is TRBV12-3 or TRBV12-4, the J call TRBJ1-5; 7 bases are shared with TRBD1. Trimming removed 3 bases from V and 1 base from J; junction bases left unmatched: 3. This CDR3 comprises 15 residues. The CDR3 region is CASSFRQGSNQPQHF. The CDR3 nucleotides read TGTGCCAGCAGTTTTAGACAGGGCAGCAATCAGCCCCAGCATTTT.

This clonotype was found a few times. V is TRBV7-9 and J is TRBJ2-5; the D is unclear. Trimming took off 2 bases at V and 1 base at J, with 11 bases between the two ends. Germline CDR1 and CDR2: SEHNR and FQNEAQ (reference sequence). This CDR3 has 15 amino acids. For the CDR3, the DNA is TGTGCCAGCAGCTTAACAGAACAGTTCCAAGAGACCCAGTACTTC. The encoded protein is CASSLTEQFQETQYF.

This clonotype showed up many times. This sequence joins TRBV20-1 and TRBJ2-7; D is undetermined. The germline V and J ends were trimmed by 1 base and 2 bases, with 9 bases remaining between them. CDR3 length: 13 residues. CDR1 is DFQATT and CDR2 is SNEGSKA in the germline V gene (reference sequence). CDR3 in DNA: TGCAGTGCTAGAGGTAACAGTGCCTACGAGCAGTACTTC. Encoded protein: CSARGNSAYEQYF.

This sequence joins TRBV7-2 and TRBJ1-1; D is unresolved. This CDR3 is built from 18 residues. The V end was cut by 2 bases, the J end by 0 bases, with 19 bases between. From germline, CDR1 is SGHTA and CDR2 FQGNSA. The CDR3 coding sequence is TGTGCCAGCAGCTTACGGAATAGAGGGTGGTCGATGAACACTGAAGCTTTCTTT. This encodes CASSLRNRGWSMNTEAFF.

In this sample, this clonotype turned up many times. V is TRBV28 and J is TRBJ2-7; no definite D call. The CDR3 sequence is 13 residues long. Germline assignment: CDR1 MDHEN and CDR2 SYDVKM. V gave up 7 bases and J gave up 4 bases, with 14 bases separating them. CDR3 sequence reads: CASKLRSTYEQYF. The CDR3 DNA reads TGTGCCAGCAAACTGCGTTCGACGTACGAGCAGTACTTC.

This clonotype came up a few times. This chain links TRBV29-1 with TRBJ1-2; 7 bases align to TRBD1. Germline lookup yields CDR1 SQVTM and CDR2 ANQGSEA. V lost 4 bases to trimming and J lost 6 bases; unmatched junction nucleotides: 2. CDR3 length equals 11 residues. CDR3 loop: CSVVGGNGYTF. The DNA of the CDR3 is TGCAGCGTTGTAGGGGGCAATGGCTACACCTTC.

This clonotype was picked up many times. The chain has TRBV2 and TRBJ2-6; D tentatively reads TRBD1 or TRBD2 (5 bases each). Germline CDR1 is SNHLY and CDR2 is FYNNEI. The CDR3 runs to 17 residues. V was clipped by 8 bases and J by 0 bases, with 17 bases between them. This CDR3 reads CASAPGRSSSGANVLTF. In DNA form, the CDR3 reads TGTGCCAGCGCACCGGGACGGTCCAGCTCTGGGGCCAACGTCCTGACTTTC. Full variable domain (remainder filled in from reference TRBV2 and TRBJ2-6): EPEVTQTPSHQVTQMGQEVILRCVPISNHLYFYWYRQILGQKVEFLVSFYNNEISEKSEIFDDQFSVERPDGSNFTLKIRSTKLEDSAMYFCASAPGRSSSGANVLTFGAGSRLTVL.

J is TRBJ2-2 and V is TRBV18; D gene uncertain. CDR3 length equals 16 residues. V was shortened by 6 bases and J by 0 bases, with 14 bases between the two germline ends. Germline assignment: CDR1 KGHSH and CDR2 LQKENI. The CDR3 is CASSFTSSTNTGELFF. CDR3 coding DNA: TGTGCCAGCTCCTTTACGTCCTCGACGAACACCGGGGAGCTGTTTTTT. The whole variable domain, filled in from reference TRBV18 and TRBJ2-2, reads NAGVMQNPRHLVRRRGQEARLRCSPMKGHSHVYWYRQLPEEGLKFMVYLQKENIIDESGMPKERFSAEFPKEGPSILRIQQVVRGDSAAYFCASSFTSSTNTGELFFGEGSRLTVL.

The chain combines TRBV5-8 with TRBJ1-1; D is perhaps TRBD1 (5 bases). Trimming shortened V by 1 base and J by 0 bases, and 10 bases separated the two germline ends. There are 15 residues in the CDR3. From germline, CDR1 is SGHTS and CDR2 YDEGEE. The CDR3 sequence: CASSLYRQLNTEAFF. CDR3 nucleotides: TGTGCCAGCAGCTTGTACCGACAGCTGAACACTGAAGCTTTCTTT. Combining the CDR3 with reference TRBV5-8 and TRBJ1-1 gives the whole variable domain EAGVTQSPTHLIKTRGQQATLRCSPISGHTSVYWYQQALGLGLQFLLWYDEGEERNRGNFPPRFSGRQFPNYSSELNVNALELEDSALYLCASSLYRQLNTEAFFGQGTRLTVV.

The rearrangement links TRBV6-5 to TRBJ2-7, with D possibly being TRBD1 (5 bases). Trimming removed 0 bases from V and 3 bases from J, with 12 bases in between. Germline V gene data show CDR1 as MNHEY and CDR2 as SVGAGI. The CDR3 is 15 residues long. The DNA for the CDR3 is TGTGCCAGCAGTTACTCAAGGGGCACCGGCTACGAGCAGTACTTC. Amino acid sequence: CASSYSRGTGYEQYF.

This clonotype occurred a few times. The rearrangement links TRBV6-6 to TRBJ1-5; D call uncertain. The V gene lost 6 bases and the J gene lost 0 bases, with 12 bases spanning the gap. The CDR3 has 15 residues. CDR1 is MNHNY and CDR2 is SVGAGI in the germline V gene (reference sequence). The CDR3 DNA is TGTGCCAGCAGAGACGGACCTAATAGCAATCAGCCCCAGCATTTT. Residues: CASRDGPNSNQPQHF.

This clonotype was observed many times. The gene calls are TRBV18 and TRBJ1-1; D is unresolved. CDR3 length: 12 residues. Germline CDR1 reads KGHSH; CDR2 reads LQKENI. Trimming stripped 0 bases from V and 11 bases from J, with 10 bases between. The CDR3 region is CASSPPTGNAFF. The CDR3 coding sequence is TGTGCCAGCTCACCACCGACCGGGAACGCTTTCTTT.

This clonotype showed up many times. The chain joins TRBV7-9 to TRBJ2-1, with D perhaps assigned TRBD1 or TRBD2 (6 bases each). Germline CDR1 reads SEHNR; CDR2 reads FQNEAQ (reference sequence). The CDR3 sequence is 15 residues long. Trimming took off 7 bases at V and 8 bases at J, with 21 bases between the two ends. CDR3 sequence: CASTPRGRSWDEQFF. CDR3 sequence (DNA): TGTGCCAGCACCCCCCGGGGGCGAAGTTGGGATGAGCAGTTCTTC.